This T cell receptor beta chain was recovered during a study of blood T cells in healthy people across ages. A sample-barcoded 5' primer and a J-beta primer mix were used in a second PCR of about 7 to 11 cycles. With 12 random nucleotides, a template-switch adaptor tagged each individual cDNA molecule. MiXCR was run by TCRdb on the 5' RACE reads, yielding one entry per CDR3 protein. The sample consists of 1.5 million or so distinct CDR3 sequences, roughly 45% of them appearing once. Germline-derived CDR1 and CDR2 are SGHAT and FQNNGV. This CDR3 has 14 residues. V usage is TRBV11-2 and J usage is TRBJ2-4; tentative D call: TRBD2 (6 bases). The J call may be in error: the DNA end matches TRBJ2-7 better. The sample taken for sequencing was blood. The TCR comes from a woman between 18 and 29 years old in good health. The CDR3: CASSFGGISHEQYF. The CDR3 nucleotides are TGTGCCAGCAGCTTCGGCGGGATATCCCACGAGCAGTACTTC.